Below, 2 T cell receptor beta chains from the same sample are listed, as sequenced in a study of blood T cell repertoires in COVID-19. Libraries were prepared by immunoSEQ multiplex PCR; TCRdb keeps only in-frame clonotypes and omits some of them. The repertoire holds 75,000 or so clones, approximately 88% seen once, with 4% to 6% in the top ten. Sequenced sample: peripheral blood. The receptors shown here come from a woman older than 75 with active or convalescent COVID-19.

J is TRBJ2-5 and V is TRBV28, with D perhaps TRBD1 (5 bases). The CDR3 totals 13 residues. V was trimmed by 2 bases and J by 6 bases, leaving 10 bases between them. Germline V gene lookup returns CDR1 MDHEN and CDR2 SYDVKM. CDR3 amino acids: CASSLVGVKTQYF. In nucleotides, the CDR3 is TGTGCCAGCAGTTTAGTAGGGGTGAAGACCCAGTACTTC.

In this sample, this clone turned up once. J is TRBJ1-4 and V is TRBV4-3; D is ambiguous. V was pared by 0 bases and J by 5 bases, with 10 bases between. Germline V CDR1 and CDR2: LGHNA, YSLEER. The CDR3 covers 15 residues. CDR3 coding DNA: TGCGCCAGCAGCCAAGATTACGGGTTCAATGAAAAACTGTTTTTT. The encoded protein is CASSQDYGFNEKLFF.